This TCR beta chain was observed in a study of Ad26.COV2.S vaccination and SARS-CoV-2 variants. Notes on the study in general: Total responses of T cells may have been underestimated by the analyses of TCR breadth and depth.

Germline V gene sequence: CDR1 SGHAT, CDR2 FQNNGV. The ends were cut back, 5 bases at V and 5 bases at J, with 16 bases in the middle. CDR3 length: 15 residues. Treatment meaning: approximately 18 received Ad26.COV2.S at low or high dose, single or two shots; several received placebo; per-sample allocation not given. Sampling was done on day 63 after the first vaccine or placebo injection. The repertoire was sequenced with immunoSEQ multiplex PCR; TCRdb's copy has only in-frame clones and lacks some. The sample carries over 200,000 clones, 88% recorded once. In this sample, this clone turned up once. What it recognizes is unknown.

The starting material was peripheral blood, obtained in a trial of Ad26.COV2.S vaccine versus placebo. The rearrangement links TRBV11-2 to TRBJ2-1, with unresolved D. The sequence came from a person aged 18 to 65 who received the Ad26.COV2.S COVID-19 vaccine or a placebo. This CDR3 is CASSQDSLGNNEQFF. The CDR3 DNA sequence: TGTGCCAGCAGCCAGGATTCCCTGGGGAACAATGAGCAGTTCTTC. Full variable domain (outside the CDR3, taken from reference TRBV11-2 and TRBJ2-1): EAGVAQSPRYKIIEKRQSVAFWCNPISGHATLYWYQQILGQGPKLLIQFQNNGVVDDSQLPKDRFSAERLKGVDSTLKIQPAKLEDSAVYLCASSQDSLGNNEQFFGPGTRLTVL.